The T cell receptor (beta chain) under discussion was sequenced for a study of cytomegalovirus exposure and HLA in healthy donors. CDR3 length equals 15 residues. Germline CDR1 is SGHNT and CDR2 is YENEEA. The J segment lost 2 bases and the V segment lost 5 bases, leaving 5 bases of the junction unmatched. This clone was detected a few times. Its cognate antigen is unknown. Researchers ran the PCR with 60 Vbeta and 13 Jbeta primers. Repertoires were generated with immunoSEQ multiplex PCR, while TCRdb's copy carries only in-frame clones and drops some. The sample comprises more than 100,000 clones, over 70% of which are singletons, and approximately 3.8% rests with the top ten. Whole-study findings and limits: Most of the CMV-associated TCR beta chains (in a later analysis) appeared to be HLA-restricted.

The TCR sequence derives from a man in his forties or fifties in good health and CMV-seropositive. The gene calls are TRBV11-3 and TRBJ2-3, with 9 bases aligning to TRBD1. Sequencing was done on a sample of PBMCs. CDR3 bases: TGTGCCAGCAGCCTCGGGACAGGGTACACAGATACGCAGTATTTT. This gives the protein CASSLGTGYTDTQYF.